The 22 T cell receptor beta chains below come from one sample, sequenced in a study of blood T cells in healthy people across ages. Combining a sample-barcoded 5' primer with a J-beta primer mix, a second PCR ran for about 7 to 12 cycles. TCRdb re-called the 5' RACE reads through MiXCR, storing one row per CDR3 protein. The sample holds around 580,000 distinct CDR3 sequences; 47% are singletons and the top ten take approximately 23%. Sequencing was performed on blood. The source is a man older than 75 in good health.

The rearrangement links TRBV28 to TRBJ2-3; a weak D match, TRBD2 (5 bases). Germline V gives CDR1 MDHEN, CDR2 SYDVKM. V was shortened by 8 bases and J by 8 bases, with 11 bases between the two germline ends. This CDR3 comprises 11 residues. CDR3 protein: CASPGGGTQYF. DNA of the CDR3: TGTGCCAGCCCAGGAGGTGGTACGCAGTATTTT.

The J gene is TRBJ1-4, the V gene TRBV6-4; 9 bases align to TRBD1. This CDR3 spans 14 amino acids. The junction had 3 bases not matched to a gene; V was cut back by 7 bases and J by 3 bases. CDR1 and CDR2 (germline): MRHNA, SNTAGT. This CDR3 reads CASTGTGSNEKLFF. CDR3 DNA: TGTGCCAGCACCGGGACAGGGTCTAATGAAAAACTGTTTTTT.

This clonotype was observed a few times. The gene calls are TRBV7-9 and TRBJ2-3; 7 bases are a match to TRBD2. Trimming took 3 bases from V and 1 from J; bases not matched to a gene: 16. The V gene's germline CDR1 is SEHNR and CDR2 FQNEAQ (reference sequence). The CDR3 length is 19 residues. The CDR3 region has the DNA TGTGCCAGCAGCTTGCCAGGGACGGGGGGATTTCGAGGCACAGATACGCAGTATTTT. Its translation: CASSLPGTGGFRGTDTQYF. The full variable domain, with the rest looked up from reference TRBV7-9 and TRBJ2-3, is DTGVSQNPRHKITKRGQNVTFRCDPISEHNRLYWYRQTLGQGPEFLTYFQNEAQLEKSRLLSDRFSAERPKGSFSTLEIQRTEQGDSAMYLCASSLPGTGGFRGTDTQYFGPGTRLTVL.

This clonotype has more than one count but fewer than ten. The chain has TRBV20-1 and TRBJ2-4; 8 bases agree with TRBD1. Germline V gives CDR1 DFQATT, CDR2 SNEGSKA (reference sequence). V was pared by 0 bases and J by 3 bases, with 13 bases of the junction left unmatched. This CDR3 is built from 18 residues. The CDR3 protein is CSARDWDRTGGDKNIQYF. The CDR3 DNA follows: TGCAGTGCTAGAGATTGGGACAGGACAGGAGGGGACAAAAACATTCAGTACTTC.

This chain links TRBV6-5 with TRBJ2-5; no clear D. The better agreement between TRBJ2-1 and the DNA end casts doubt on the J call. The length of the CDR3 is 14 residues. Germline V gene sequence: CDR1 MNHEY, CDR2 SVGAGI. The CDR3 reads CASRWHRTQETQFF. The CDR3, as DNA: TGTGCCAGCAGGTGGCACAGAACCCAAGAGACCCAGTTCTTC.

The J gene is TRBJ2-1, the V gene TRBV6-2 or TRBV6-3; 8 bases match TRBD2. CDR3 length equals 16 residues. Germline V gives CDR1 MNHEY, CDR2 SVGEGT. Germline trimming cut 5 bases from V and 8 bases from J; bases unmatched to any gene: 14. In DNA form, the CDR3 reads TGTGCCAGCAGTACCTCGAGACGGGGGGGCATCGATGAGCAGTTCTTC. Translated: CASSTSRRGGIDEQFF.

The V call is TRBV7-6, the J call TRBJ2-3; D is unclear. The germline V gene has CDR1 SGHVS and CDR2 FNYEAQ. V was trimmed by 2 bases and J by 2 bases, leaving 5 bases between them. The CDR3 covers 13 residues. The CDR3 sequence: CASSLSATDTQYF. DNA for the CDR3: TGTGCCAGCAGCTTAAGCGCCACAGATACGCAGTATTTT.

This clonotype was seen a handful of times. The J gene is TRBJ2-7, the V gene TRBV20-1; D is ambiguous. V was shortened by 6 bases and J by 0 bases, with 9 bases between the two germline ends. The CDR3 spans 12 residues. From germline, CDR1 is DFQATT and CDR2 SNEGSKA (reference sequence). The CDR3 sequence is CSANTDSYEQYF. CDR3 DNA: TGCAGTGCCAACACCGACTCCTACGAGCAGTACTTC.

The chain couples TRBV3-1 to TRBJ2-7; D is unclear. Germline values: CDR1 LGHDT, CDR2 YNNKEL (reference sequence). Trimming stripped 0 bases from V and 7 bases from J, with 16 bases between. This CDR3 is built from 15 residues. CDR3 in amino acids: CASSQEPGSHNEQYF. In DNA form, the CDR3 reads TGTGCCAGCAGCCAAGAACCTGGATCTCACAATGAGCAGTACTTC.

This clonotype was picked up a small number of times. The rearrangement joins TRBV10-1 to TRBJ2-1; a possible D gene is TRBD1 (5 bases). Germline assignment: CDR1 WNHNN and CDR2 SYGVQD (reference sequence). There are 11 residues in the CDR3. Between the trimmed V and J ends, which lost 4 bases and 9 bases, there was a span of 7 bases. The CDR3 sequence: CASSAGIEQFF. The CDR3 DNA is TGCGCCAGCAGTGCAGGGATTGAGCAGTTCTTC.

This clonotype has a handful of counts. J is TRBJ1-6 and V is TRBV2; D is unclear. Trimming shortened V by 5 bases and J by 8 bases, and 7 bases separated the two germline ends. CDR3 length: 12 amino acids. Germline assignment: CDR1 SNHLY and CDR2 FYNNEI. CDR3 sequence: CASSLHHSPLHF. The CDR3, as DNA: TGTGCCAGCAGTCTCCACCATTCACCCCTCCACTTT.

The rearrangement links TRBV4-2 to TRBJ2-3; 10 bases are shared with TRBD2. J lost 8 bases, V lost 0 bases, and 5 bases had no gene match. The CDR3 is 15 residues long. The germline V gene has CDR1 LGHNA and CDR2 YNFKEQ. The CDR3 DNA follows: TGTGCCAGCAGCCAAGACCCTAGCGGGAGAGTTACGCAGTATTTT. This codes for CASSQDPSGRVTQYF.

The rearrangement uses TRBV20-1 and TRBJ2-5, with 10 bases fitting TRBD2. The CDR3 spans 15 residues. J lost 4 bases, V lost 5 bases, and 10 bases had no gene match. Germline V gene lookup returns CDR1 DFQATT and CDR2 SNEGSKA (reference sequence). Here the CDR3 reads CSAGGASGRGETQYF. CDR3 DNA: TGCAGTGCTGGGGGGGCTAGCGGGAGAGGAGAGACCCAGTACTTC.

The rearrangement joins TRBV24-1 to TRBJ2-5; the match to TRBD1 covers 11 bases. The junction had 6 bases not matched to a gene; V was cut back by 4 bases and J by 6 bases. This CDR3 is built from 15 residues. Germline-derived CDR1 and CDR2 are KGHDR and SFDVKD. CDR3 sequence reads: CATSDAGTGGKTQYF. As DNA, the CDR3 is TGTGCCACCAGTGACGCCGGGACAGGGGGTAAGACCCAGTACTTC.

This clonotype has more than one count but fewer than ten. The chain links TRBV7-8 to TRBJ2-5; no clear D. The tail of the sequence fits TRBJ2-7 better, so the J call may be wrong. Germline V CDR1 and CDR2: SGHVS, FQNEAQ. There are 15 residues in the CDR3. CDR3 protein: CASSLALSGSGEQYF. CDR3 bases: TGTGCCAGCAGCTTAGCGCTTTCTGGGTCTGGCGAGCAGTACTTC.

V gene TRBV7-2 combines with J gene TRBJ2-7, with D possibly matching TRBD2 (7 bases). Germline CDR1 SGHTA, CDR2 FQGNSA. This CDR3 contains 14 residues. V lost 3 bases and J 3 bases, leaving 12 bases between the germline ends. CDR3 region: CASSFNRDYYEQYF. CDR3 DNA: TGTGCCAGCAGCTTTAACAGGGACTACTACGAGCAGTACTTC.

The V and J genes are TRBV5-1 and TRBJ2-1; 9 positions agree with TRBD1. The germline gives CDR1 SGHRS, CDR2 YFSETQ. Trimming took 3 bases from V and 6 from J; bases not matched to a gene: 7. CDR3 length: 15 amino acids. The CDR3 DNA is TGCGCCAGCAGCTCCAGGACAGGGGAGGTCAATGAGCAGTTCTTC. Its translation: CASSSRTGEVNEQFF. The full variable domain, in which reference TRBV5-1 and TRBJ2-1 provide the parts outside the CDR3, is KAGVTQTPRYLIKTRGQQVTLSCSPISGHRSVSWYQQTPGQGLQFLFEYFSETQRNKGNFPGRFSGRQFSNSRSEMNVSTLELGDSALYLCASSSRTGEVNEQFFGPGTRLTVL.

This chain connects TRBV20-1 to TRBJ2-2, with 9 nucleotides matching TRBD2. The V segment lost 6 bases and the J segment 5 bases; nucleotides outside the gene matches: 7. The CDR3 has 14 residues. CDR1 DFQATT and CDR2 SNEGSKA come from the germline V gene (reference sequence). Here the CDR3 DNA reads TGCAGTGCAAAGCGGGGGGTTGGGACCGGGGAGCTGTTTTTT. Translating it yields CSAKRGVGTGELFF.

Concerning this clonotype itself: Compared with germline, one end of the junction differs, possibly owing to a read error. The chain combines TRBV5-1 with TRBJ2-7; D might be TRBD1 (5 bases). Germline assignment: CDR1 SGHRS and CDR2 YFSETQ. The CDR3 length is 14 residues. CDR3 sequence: CTSSLDPGTYEQYF. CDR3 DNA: TGCACCAGCAGCTTGGACCCAGGGACCTACGAGCAGTACTTC.

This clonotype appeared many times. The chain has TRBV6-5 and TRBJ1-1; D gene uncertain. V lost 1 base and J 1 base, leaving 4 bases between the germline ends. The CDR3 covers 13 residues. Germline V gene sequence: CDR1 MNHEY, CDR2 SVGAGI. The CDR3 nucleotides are TGTGCCAGCAGTTACTTGGGGAACACTGAAGCTTTCTTT. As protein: CASSYLGNTEAFF.

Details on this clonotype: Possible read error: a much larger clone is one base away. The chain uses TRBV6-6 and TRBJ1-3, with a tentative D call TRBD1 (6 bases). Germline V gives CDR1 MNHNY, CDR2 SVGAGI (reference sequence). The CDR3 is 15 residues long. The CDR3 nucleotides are TGTGCCAGCAGTTACGGCTACAGGGCTCAGTACACCGTATATTTT. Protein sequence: CASSYGYRAQYTVYF.

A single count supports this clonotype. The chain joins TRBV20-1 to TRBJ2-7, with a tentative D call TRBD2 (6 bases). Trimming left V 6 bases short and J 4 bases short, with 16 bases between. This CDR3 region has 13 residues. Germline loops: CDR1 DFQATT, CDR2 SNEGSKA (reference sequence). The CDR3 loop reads CSALGLWVYEQYF. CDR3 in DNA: TGCAGTGCACTGGGACTCTGGGTATACGAGCAGTACTTC.